This entry lists 10 T cell receptor beta chains sequenced from one sample in a study of blood T cell repertoires in COVID-19. Measured with immunoSEQ multiplex PCR; TCRdb has only the in-frame clones, and not every one. The sample has 250,000 to 300,000 clones; roughly 90% are singletons. Material for sequencing was peripheral blood. The source is a woman aged 65 to 85 with COVID-19, enrolled during active disease.

This chain links TRBV19 with TRBJ2-7; TRBD1 agrees at 7 bases. After removal of 5 bases from V and 0 bases from J, the junction contained 7 bases not matched to a gene. The CDR3 spans 15 residues. CDR1 and CDR2 (germline): LNHDA, SQIVND (reference sequence). As DNA, the CDR3 is TGTGCCAGTAGTCCCGCCCGGGACAGCTCCTACGAGCAGTACTTC. This codes for CASSPARDSSYEQYF.

The chain joins TRBV5-4 to TRBJ2-3; TRBD2 is a possible D gene (6 bases). Germline V gene sequence: CDR1 SGHNT, CDR2 YYREEE (reference sequence). The CDR3 sequence is 16 residues long. The V end lost 4 bases, the J end lost 1 base, and 16 bases lay between the germline ends. The CDR3 nucleotides are TGTGCCAGCAGCAGCGCCCGGGGGACTGGCACAGATACGCAGTATTTT. Amino acid sequence: CASSSARGTGTDTQYF.

The chain couples TRBV12-3 or TRBV12-4 to TRBJ1-1; D unclear. The CDR3 runs 13 residues. V shed 0 bases and J shed 3 bases, with 5 bases lying between them. CDR3 amino acids: CASSLALYTEAFF. CDR3 in DNA: TGTGCCAGCAGTTTAGCACTCTACACTGAAGCTTTCTTT.

The chain uses TRBV5-4 and TRBJ2-7, with TRBD1 matching over 9 bases. CDR1 is SGHNT, CDR2 YYREEE, per germline (reference sequence). The J segment lost 2 bases and the V segment lost 4 bases, leaving 4 bases of the junction unmatched. There are 14 residues in the CDR3. CDR3 nucleotides: TGTGCCAGCAGCCTGACAGGGGGTACCTACGAGCAGTACTTC. As protein: CASSLTGGTYEQYF. The variable domain in full, with the rest retrieved from reference TRBV5-4 and TRBJ2-7, is ETGVTQSPTHLIKTRGQQVTLRCSSQSGHNTVSWYQQALGQGPQFIFQYYREEENGRGNFPPRFSGLQFPNYSSELNVNALELDDSALYLCASSLTGGTYEQYFGPGTRLTVT.

This chain joins TRBV19 and TRBJ2-1; 9 bases fit TRBD1. V shed 6 bases and J 9 bases; nucleotides not matched to a gene: 12. CDR1 and CDR2 (germline): LNHDA, SQIVND (reference sequence). The CDR3 is 15 residues long. The CDR3 coding sequence is TGTGCCAGTAGCCCATCCGGACAGGGGACTCTTGAGCAGTTCTTC. Its protein is CASSPSGQGTLEQFF.

V gene TRBV24-1 combines with J gene TRBJ2-3; TRBD1 aligns across 7 bases. V shed 3 bases and J 2 bases; nucleotides not matched to a gene: 7. This CDR3 is built from 16 residues. Germline assignment: CDR1 KGHDR and CDR2 SFDVKD. The CDR3 here is CATSDKGDSYTDTQYF. As DNA, the CDR3 is TGTGCCACCAGTGATAAGGGGGACAGCTACACAGATACGCAGTATTTT.

The CDR3 region has the DNA TGTGCCAGCAGCAACTATAGCAATCAGCCCCAGCATTTT. Protein product: CASSNYSNQPQHF. The J gene is TRBJ1-5, the V gene TRBV27; no clear D. This CDR3 comprises 13 residues. Germline assignment: CDR1 MNHEY and CDR2 SMNVEV (reference sequence). Trimming stripped 6 bases from V and 0 bases from J, with 6 bases between.

With respect to this clone: Additional DNA sequences in this sample encode the identical CDR3. The genes are TRBV29-1 and TRBJ1-1, with 7 bases lining up with TRBD1. The J segment lost 4 bases and the V segment lost 3 bases, leaving 2 bases of the junction unmatched. Germline V lookup: CDR1 SQVTM, CDR2 ANQGSEA. The CDR3 runs 12 residues. The CDR3 spells CSVDPGGTEAFF. CDR3 bases: TGCAGCGTTGATCCAGGGGGCACTGAAGCTTTCTTT.

The chain has TRBV12-3 or TRBV12-4 and TRBJ2-1; TRBD2 matches at 7 bases. This CDR3 has 11 residues. The V gene end was trimmed by 6 bases and the J gene end by 9 bases; junction bases not matched to a gene: 2. CDR3 residues: CASSLAAEQFF. For the CDR3, the DNA is TGTGCCAGCAGCCTAGCGGCTGAGCAGTTCTTC.

The chain carries TRBV19 and TRBJ2-3, with 12 bases that match TRBD1. Trimming removed 5 bases from V and 5 bases from J; junction bases left unmatched: 8. Germline assignment: CDR1 LNHDA and CDR2 SQIVND (reference sequence). The CDR3 totals 16 residues. As DNA, the CDR3 is TGTGCCAGTAGTCGGAGGGACAGGGGGCAGGGAGATACGCAGTATTTT. It is translated as CASSRRDRGQGDTQYF. Together with reference TRBV19 and TRBJ2-3, the CDR3 gives the full variable domain: DGGITQSPKYLFRKEGQNVTLSCEQNLNHDAMYWYRQDPGQGLRLIYYSQIVNDFQKGDIAEGYSVSREKKESFPLTVTSAQKNPTAFYLCASSRRDRGQGDTQYFGPGTRLTVL.